The 27 T cell receptor beta chains below come from one sample, sequenced in a study of blood T cell repertoires in COVID-19. Profiled with immunoSEQ multiplex PCR; TCRdb holds only in-frame clones, not every one. Of 65,000 or so clones in the sample, just under 80% are singletons; the top ten hold about 25%. Sequenced input: peripheral blood. Receptors were obtained from a human donor in a cohort sampled during active COVID-19.

The rearrangement links TRBV4-2 to TRBJ2-3; D is possibly TRBD1 (7 bases). CDR1 and CDR2 (germline): LGHNA, YNFKEQ. V was shortened by 1 base and J by 6 bases, with 17 bases between the two germline ends. The CDR3 is 16 residues long. CDR3 sequence: CASSQGGVQGKDTQYF. DNA of the CDR3: TGTGCCAGCAGCCAAGGGGGGGTACAGGGGAAGGATACGCAGTATTTT.

The genes are TRBV5-1 and TRBJ1-2; D not certain. Trimming left V 1 base short and J 8 bases short, with 15 bases between. Germline V gene data show CDR1 as SGHRS and CDR2 as YFSETQ. This CDR3 spans 14 amino acids. The CDR3 nucleotides read TGCGCCAGCAGCTTGACTTTACAGCCCGGAGGCTACACCTTC. Encoded protein: CASSLTLQPGGYTF.

The V gene is TRBV6-5, the J gene TRBJ2-7; the D gene is possibly TRBD1 (5 bases). V lost 2 bases and J lost 0, with 5 bases in between. Germline CDR1 reads MNHEY; CDR2 reads SVGAGI. CDR3 length: 13 amino acids. The CDR3 DNA reads TGTGCCAGCAGTTACAGGGGCTCCTACGAGCAGTACTTC. Translating it yields CASSYRGSYEQYF.

This clone was recorded a few times. The CDR3 loop reads CASSQTSGTSQYF. In DNA, the CDR3 is TGTGCCAGCAGCCAAACTAGCGGGACGTCGCAGTACTTC. The chain combines TRBV14 with TRBJ2-7; 10 positions match TRBD2. The CDR3 runs 13 residues. V gave up 2 bases and J gave up 9 bases; unmatched junction bases: 4. Looked up from germline, CDR1 is SGHDN and CDR2 is FVKESK.

This sequence joins TRBV11-3 and TRBJ1-6; perhaps TRBD1 as D (5 bases). The CDR3 has 15 amino acids. CDR1 SGHNT and CDR2 YENEEA come from the germline V gene. V gave up 1 base and J gave up 7 bases, with 11 bases separating them. The CDR3: CASSLGVGGNSPLHF. The CDR3 DNA follows: TGTGCCAGCAGCTTAGGAGTCGGGGGGAATTCACCCCTCCACTTT.

The chain has TRBV3-1 (or the pseudogene TRBV3-2) and TRBJ1-2, with 12 bases lining up with TRBD1. CDR1 LGHDT and CDR2 YNNKEL come from the germline V gene (reference sequence). Trimming at V came to 2 bases and at J to 10 bases, leaving 5 bases not matched to a gene. The CDR3 totals 14 residues. The CDR3 nucleotides are TGTGCCAGCAGCCAATCCGGGACAGGGGGCTTCTACACCTTC. This sequence encodes CASSQSGTGGFYTF.

The CDR3, as DNA: TGTGCCAGCACCTGGGACAGAAACTACGAGCAGTACTTC. Its translation: CASTWDRNYEQYF. The V and J genes are TRBV10-3 and TRBJ2-7; TRBD1 matches 7 bases. Germline CDR1 and CDR2: ENHRY and SYGVKD. Trimming removed 10 bases from V and 3 bases from J; junction bases left unmatched: 9. The CDR3 length is 13 residues.

This clone was seen once. This chain links TRBV27 with TRBJ1-5; no clear D gene. V lost 3 bases, J lost 2 bases, and 5 bases lay in between. Germline V CDR1 and CDR2: MNHEY, SMNVEV (reference sequence). The CDR3 is made up of 13 amino acids. CDR3 sequence (DNA): TGTGCCAGCAGTTTCGTCGGCAATCAGCCCCAGCATTTT. This sequence encodes CASSFVGNQPQHF.

This clone was seen a single time. The rearrangement joins TRBV6-6 to TRBJ2-7, with 10 bases fitting TRBD2. CDR1 is MNHNY, CDR2 SVGAGI, per germline (reference sequence). The CDR3 totals 14 residues. V was clipped by 8 bases and J by 3 bases; unmatched bases: 7. DNA for the CDR3: TGTGCCAGCGCTCTAACTAGCGGGATCTACGAGCAGTACTTC. Its protein is CASALTSGIYEQYF.

In its sample, this clone was seen a few times. The chain combines TRBV6-6 with TRBJ1-6; TRBD1 aligns across 8 bases. After removal of 6 bases from V and 10 bases from J, the junction contained 8 bases not matched to a gene. Germline-derived CDR1 and CDR2 are MNHNY and SVGAGI (reference sequence). CDR3 length: 14 residues. This chain's CDR3 is CASSETGVWSPLHF. CDR3 in DNA: TGTGCCAGCAGCGAGACAGGGGTTTGGTCACCCCTCCACTTT.

The chain uses TRBV7-2 and TRBJ2-2; no clear D. The ends were cut back, 1 base at V and 3 bases at J, with 9 bases in the middle. This CDR3 comprises 15 residues. Germline V gene data show CDR1 as SGHTA and CDR2 as FQGNSA. CDR3 sequence reads: CASSLESLYTGELFF. The CDR3 DNA reads as TGTGCCAGCAGCTTAGAATCCCTGTACACCGGGGAGCTGTTTTTT.

The chain carries TRBV10-3 and TRBJ1-1; no clear D gene. This CDR3 is 13 amino acids long. Germline V lookup: CDR1 ENHRY, CDR2 SYGVKD. The V gene lost 4 bases and the J gene lost 1 base, with 7 bases spanning the gap. The CDR3 DNA is TGTGCCATCAGTGGTTGGCAGAACACTGAAGCTTTCTTT. It specifies CAISGWQNTEAFF.

V gene TRBV5-1 combines with J gene TRBJ1-2; 9 nucleotides agree with TRBD1. There are 16 residues in the CDR3. With V trimmed by 4 bases and J by 5 bases, 12 bases remained unmatched. Germline CDR1 reads SGHRS; CDR2 reads YFSETQ. The CDR3 here is CASSLQGAPESYGYTF. The CDR3 DNA sequence: TGCGCCAGCAGCCTACAGGGGGCCCCAGAGTCTTATGGCTACACCTTC.

This clone was detected only once. V usage is TRBV5-1 and J usage is TRBJ2-7; a weak D match, TRBD2 (7 bases). Germline CDR1 SGHRS, CDR2 YFSETQ. CDR3 size: 16 residues. V was cut by 4 bases and J by 1 base, with 18 bases left in between. CDR3 sequence (DNA): TGCGCCAGCAGCCCGGCTAGCGGACAGACGTCCTACGAGCAGTACTTC. Its protein is CASSPASGQTSYEQYF.

The chain is built from TRBV28 and TRBJ2-7; D unclear. Germline-derived CDR1 and CDR2 are MDHEN and SYDVKM. This CDR3 is built from 12 residues. V gave up 6 bases and J gave up 0 bases, with 6 bases separating them. This CDR3 is CASSRYSYEQYF. CDR3 nucleotides: TGTGCCAGCAGCAGATACTCCTACGAGCAGTACTTC.

As to this clone: Given a much more abundant clone one base away, this may be a read error. This sample includes further DNA sequences coding for the same CDR3. The chain carries TRBV5-1 and TRBJ1-1, with 7 bases that match TRBD1. This CDR3 spans 14 amino acids. Germline CDR1 reads SGHRS; CDR2 reads YFSETQ. After removal of 0 bases from V and 1 base from J, the junction contained 0 bases not matched to a gene. This CDR3 is CASSLDRGNTEAFF. CDR3 DNA sequence: TGCGCCAGCAGCTTGGACAGGGGGAACACTGAAGCTTTCTTT.

This clone was seen repeatedly, ten times or more. The gene calls are TRBV4-1 and TRBJ1-1, with TRBD1 matching 8 bases. This CDR3 is 15 amino acids long. V gave up 1 base and J gave up 4 bases; unmatched junction bases: 5. Germline lookup yields CDR1 MGHRA and CDR2 YSYEKL. The CDR3, as DNA: TGCGCCAGCAGCCAAGTCCAGGGGGCCCTCACTGAAGCTTTCTTT. Amino acids: CASSQVQGALTEAFF.

The gene calls are TRBV19 and TRBJ1-5, with 8 bases identical to TRBD1. The CDR3 spans 15 residues. Losses at the gene ends were 4 bases for V and 5 bases for J; bases not matched to a gene: 7. Germline CDR1 reads LNHDA; CDR2 reads SQIVND (reference sequence). The CDR3 loop is CASSKGDRGYQPQHF. The CDR3, as DNA: TGTGCCAGTAGTAAGGGAGACAGGGGATATCAGCCCCAGCATTTT.

V gene TRBV7-9 combines with J gene TRBJ1-3, with D possibly being TRBD1 (5 bases). The CDR3 loop spans 15 amino acids. Trimming took 1 base from V and 7 from J, leaving 14 bases between them. CDR1 is SEHNR, CDR2 FQNEAQ, per germline (reference sequence). The CDR3 loop is CASSLETGLSNTIYF. CDR3 coding DNA: TGTGCCAGCAGCTTAGAAACAGGTTTATCCAACACCATATATTTT.

This clone came up a few times. The rearrangement uses TRBV6-1 and TRBJ2-1; no firm D call. Trimming stripped 2 bases from V and 2 bases from J, with 7 bases between. The CDR3 loop spans 14 amino acids. Germline V CDR1 and CDR2: MNHNS, SASEGT. As DNA, the CDR3 is TGTGCCAGCAGTGAAATTGGAGCCTACAATGAGCAGTTCTTC. It yields the protein CASSEIGAYNEQFF.

This clone has only one observation. V usage is TRBV7-3 and J usage is TRBJ2-1, with D possibly being TRBD2 (6 bases). The V end was cut by 5 bases, the J end by 10 bases, with 18 bases between. This CDR3 has 14 amino acids. CDR1 and CDR2 from the germline V gene are SGHTA and FQGTGA. The CDR3 nucleotides are TGTGCCAGCAGCCCCCGGGGCTCCGCGGGGGAGCAGTTCTTC. Residues: CASSPRGSAGEQFF.

The rearrangement uses TRBV2 and TRBJ2-2; the match to TRBD1 covers 7 bases. In germline, CDR1 is SNHLY, CDR2 FYNNEI. The J segment lost 6 bases and the V segment lost 7 bases, leaving 5 bases of the junction unmatched. The CDR3 consists of 13 residues. CDR3 sequence: CASKKGAAGELFF. The CDR3 nucleotides read TGTGCCAGCAAGAAGGGGGCCGCCGGGGAGCTGTTTTTT.

Only one count was recorded for this clone. The genes are TRBV18 and TRBJ2-5; 8 bases are shared with TRBD2. This CDR3 spans 14 amino acids. Germline V CDR1 and CDR2: KGHSH, LQKENI. J gave up 5 bases and V 3 bases, and 5 bases lay outside the gene matches. The CDR3: CASSPTSEGETQYF. The CDR3 DNA reads TGTGCCAGCTCACCGACTAGCGAAGGGGAGACCCAGTACTTC. Based on the CDR3 plus reference TRBV18 and TRBJ2-5, the full variable domain is NAGVMQNPRHLVRRRGQEARLRCSPMKGHSHVYWYRQLPEEGLKFMVYLQKENIIDESGMPKERFSAEFPKEGPSILRIQQVVRGDSAAYFCASSPTSEGETQYFGPGTRLLVL.

There are a few counts of this clone. The chain uses TRBV28 and TRBJ1-4; 8 nucleotides agree with TRBD1. The length of the CDR3 is 13 residues. Germline V gene lookup returns CDR1 MDHEN and CDR2 SYDVKM. J gave up 8 bases and V 3 bases, and 2 bases lay outside the gene matches. CDR3 sequence reads: CASSFTGGEKLFF. The CDR3 bases are TGTGCCAGCAGTTTCACAGGGGGGGAAAAACTGTTTTTT.

This chain connects TRBV10-1 to TRBJ2-3; 7 bases agree with TRBD1. This CDR3 contains 15 residues. In germline, CDR1 is WNHNN, CDR2 SYGVQD (reference sequence). V dropped 2 bases and J dropped 1; count of bases not matched to a gene: 3. CDR3 protein: CASSERGQGTDTQYF. CDR3 DNA sequence: TGCGCCAGCAGTGAGCGAGGACAGGGCACAGATACGCAGTATTTT.

The gene calls are TRBV12-3 or TRBV12-4 and TRBJ1-2; the D gene is possibly TRBD1 (6 bases). The CDR3 covers 13 residues. Trimming shortened V by 5 bases and J by 4 bases, and 11 bases separated the two germline ends. CDR3 DNA sequence: TGTGCCAGCAGTCGTGGACAGCTCTATGGCTACACCTTC. Translation gives CASSRGQLYGYTF.

The rearrangement joins TRBV6-6 to TRBJ1-5, with D uncertain. CDR3 length: 13 amino acids. Germline V gene data show CDR1 as MNHNY and CDR2 as SVGAGI (reference sequence). Trimming stripped 6 bases from V and 3 bases from J, with 9 bases between. The CDR3 protein is CASSRGNNQPQHF. CDR3 in DNA: TGTGCCAGCAGCCGCGGAAACAATCAGCCCCAGCATTTT.